The 28 T cell receptor beta chains below all came from one sample that was sequenced in a study of control samples from healthy donors and cancer patients. Some clones are missing from TCRdb's copy, which holds only in-frame ones; the method was immunoSEQ multiplex PCR. The sample shows 150,000 or so clones, just over 85% of them seen only once. Sequencing input: blood. These receptors originate from a man aged 18-30 years in good health.

J is TRBJ2-2 and V is TRBV7-9; 8 positions agree with TRBD1. Germline CDR1 is SEHNR and CDR2 is FQNEAQ (reference sequence). The CDR3 sequence is 15 residues long. After removal of 5 bases from V and 6 bases from J, the junction contained 8 bases not matched to a gene. In DNA, the CDR3 is TGTGCCAGCAGCCCCCCGGGACAGGATTCCGGGGAGCTGTTTTTT. It is translated as CASSPPGQDSGELFF. The full variable domain, its missing parts supplied by reference TRBV7-9 and TRBJ2-2, is DTGVSQNPRHKITKRGQNVTFRCDPISEHNRLYWYRQTLGQGPEFLTYFQNEAQLEKSRLLSDRFSAERPKGSFSTLEIQRTEQGDSAMYLCASSPPGQDSGELFFGEGSRLTVL.

V usage is TRBV5-6 and J usage is TRBJ1-1; D call uncertain. The CDR3 runs to 15 residues. With 0 bases removed from V and 7 bases from J, the gap between germline ends came to 16 bases. The germline V gene encodes CDR1 SGHDT and CDR2 YYEEEE. The CDR3 loop is CASSLVGIDRDEAFF. The DNA for the CDR3 is TGTGCCAGCAGCTTGGTAGGCATAGACCGGGATGAAGCTTTCTTT.

A few counts support this clone. The chain couples TRBV6-2 or TRBV6-3 to TRBJ2-7; D remains ambiguous. The CDR3 is made up of 13 amino acids. The germline gives CDR1 MNHEY, CDR2 SVGEGT. Trimming stripped 2 bases from V and 6 bases from J, with 11 bases between. CDR3 region: CASSYRYAGEQYF. CDR3 coding DNA: TGTGCCAGCAGTTACCGCTACGCTGGCGAGCAGTACTTC.

This chain joins TRBV29-1 and TRBJ2-1; TRBD2 agrees at 12 bases. The length of the CDR3 is 18 residues. V lost 7 bases and J lost 0; bases outside the gene matches: 13. CDR1 is SQVTM, CDR2 ANQGSEA, per germline. DNA for the CDR3: TGCAGCGGACAAGGACTAGCGGGGTCACCGAGCTCCTACAATGAGCAGTTCTTC. It encodes CSGQGLAGSPSSYNEQFF.

Remarks on this clone: A junction boundary mismatches the germline segment, possibly from a read error. In the same sample, other DNA sequences code for this CDR3. The V gene is TRBV28, the J gene TRBJ2-2, with D unclear. The CDR3 is made up of 15 amino acids. Germline loops: CDR1 MDHEN, CDR2 SYDVKM. For the CDR3, the DNA is TGTGCCAGCAGTACCCCAGGAGAGAACACCGGAGAGCTGTTTTTT. It specifies CASSTPGENTGELFF. Looking up the rest from reference TRBV28 and TRBJ2-2 gives the full variable domain: DVKVTQSSRYLVKRTGEKVFLECVQDMDHENMFWYRQDPGLGLRLIYFSYDVKMKEKGDIPEGYSVSREKKERFSLILESASTNQTSMYLCASSTPGENTGELFFGEGSRLTVL.

Written as DNA, the CDR3 is TGTGCCAGCAGCCAGGACCGAGCTAACTATGGCTACACCTTC. Amino acid sequence: CASSQDRANYGYTF. V usage is TRBV7-2 and J usage is TRBJ1-2; D unresolved. Germline V gene data show CDR1 as SGHTA and CDR2 as FQGNSA. V was clipped by 5 bases and J by 0 bases, with 10 bases between them. CDR3 size: 14 residues.

J is TRBJ1-3 and V is TRBV19; D remains unclear. The CDR3 is 14 amino acids. CDR1 is LNHDA, CDR2 SQIVND, per germline (reference sequence). Trimming shortened V by 5 bases and J by 0 bases, and 8 bases separated the two germline ends. The CDR3 DNA reads TGTGCCAGTAGTCCGACGGTCTCTGGAAACACCATATATTTT. Its protein is CASSPTVSGNTIYF. The whole variable domain, remainder taken from reference TRBV19 and TRBJ1-3, is DGGITQSPKYLFRKEGQNVTLSCEQNLNHDAMYWYRQDPGQGLRLIYYSQIVNDFQKGDIAEGYSVSREKKESFPLTVTSAQKNPTAFYLCASSPTVSGNTIYFGEGSWLTVV.

The J gene is TRBJ2-2, the V gene TRBV28; D gene unclear. From germline, CDR1 is MDHEN and CDR2 SYDVKM. V shed 4 bases and J shed 7 bases, with 16 bases lying between them. The CDR3 runs to 15 residues. The CDR3 sequence: CASSSPQGNSGELFF. The CDR3 DNA reads TGTGCCAGCAGTTCCCCACAAGGGAATAGCGGGGAGCTGTTTTTT.

V gene TRBV30 combines with J gene TRBJ1-1, with D hard to call. CDR3 length equals 14 residues. Germline values: CDR1 GTSNPN, CDR2 SVGIG (reference sequence). With 3 bases removed from V and 11 bases from J, the gap between germline ends came to 22 bases. CDR3 in amino acids: CAWSQHGLSMSAFF. CDR3 coding DNA: TGTGCCTGGAGCCAGCACGGGCTTTCTATGAGCGCTTTCTTT.

The chain uses TRBV28 and TRBJ1-5; tentatively, D is TRBD1 (6 bases). This CDR3 comprises 15 residues. The germline V gene encodes CDR1 MDHEN and CDR2 SYDVKM. The V and J ends lost 7 bases and 2 bases respectively, with 15 bases between them. CDR3 bases: TGTGCCAGCACCCGACGGAGACAGGGCAATCAGCCCCAGCATTTT. It is translated as CASTRRRQGNQPQHF.

The rearrangement joins TRBV4-1 to TRBJ2-1, with D uncertain. Trimming left V 2 bases short and J 7 bases short, with 6 bases between. Germline assignment: CDR1 MGHRA and CDR2 YSYEKL. The CDR3 totals 12 residues. The CDR3 DNA is TGCGCCAGCAGCCAAACGAGGAATGAGCAGTTCTTC. Its translation is CASSQTRNEQFF.

This clone was recorded only once. J is TRBJ1-1 and V is TRBV27, with D possibly being TRBD1 (6 bases). Deletions cut 5 bases from V and 1 base from J, with 14 bases between. Germline lookup yields CDR1 MNHEY and CDR2 SMNVEV (reference sequence). The CDR3 is 15 amino acids. In nucleotides, the CDR3 is TGTGCCAGCAGTGCCAACAGGGTGTCGAACACTGAAGCTTTCTTT. It encodes CASSANRVSNTEAFF.

This chain links TRBV7-2 with TRBJ2-5; TRBD2 matches at 12 bases. The V segment lost 2 bases and the J segment 5 bases; nucleotides outside the gene matches: 3. This CDR3 is 15 amino acids long. Germline values: CDR1 SGHTA, CDR2 FQGNSA. CDR3 DNA: TGTGCCAGCAGCTTATCTAGCGGGGGGGTGGAGACCCAGTACTTC. It codes for CASSLSSGGVETQYF.

The rearrangement uses TRBV20-1 and TRBJ2-4, with 8 bases fitting TRBD1. This CDR3 is 12 amino acids long. The V and J ends lost 3 bases and 9 bases, in that order; junction bases with no gene match: 4. CDR1 DFQATT and CDR2 SNEGSKA come from the germline V gene (reference sequence). As DNA, the CDR3 is TGCAGTGCTAGTGCTACAGGGGGCATTCAGTACTTC. Encoded protein: CSASATGGIQYF.

Here the CDR3 reads CASSPFSGGTQYF. CDR3 bases: TGTGCCAGCAGCCCATTTTCGGGAGGTACGCAGTATTTT. J is TRBJ2-3 and V is TRBV7-9, with 7 bases identical to TRBD2. The germline V gene has CDR1 SEHNR and CDR2 FQNEAQ (reference sequence). This CDR3 region has 13 residues. Trimming at V came to 5 bases and at J to 8 bases, leaving 7 bases not matched to a gene.

This chain links TRBV6-5 with TRBJ1-3; no definite D call. Germline CDR1 and CDR2: MNHEY and SVGAGI. The CDR3 covers 14 residues. The ends were cut back, 6 bases at V and 2 bases at J, with 11 bases in the middle. CDR3 coding DNA: TGTGCCAGCAGCCGACAAGTAGCTGGAAACACCATATATTTT. Amino acids: CASSRQVAGNTIYF.

This clone showed up just a few times. The CDR3 is CASSIVGGNQPQHF. DNA of the CDR3: TGTGCCAGTAGTATAGTAGGGGGCAATCAGCCCCAGCATTTT. The V and J genes are TRBV19 and TRBJ1-5; D may be TRBD1 (5 bases). The CDR3 extends over 14 amino acids. V was shortened by 1 base and J by 2 bases, with 6 bases between the two germline ends. Germline CDR1 LNHDA, CDR2 SQIVND (reference sequence). The full variable domain, rest sourced from reference TRBV19 and TRBJ1-5, is DGGITQSPKYLFRKEGQNVTLSCEQNLNHDAMYWYRQDPGQGLRLIYYSQIVNDFQKGDIAEGYSVSREKKESFPLTVTSAQKNPTAFYLCASSIVGGNQPQHFGDGTRLSIL.

This chain links TRBV19 with TRBJ1-1; D gene unclear. V was cut by 11 bases and J by 0 bases, with 13 bases left in between. CDR3 length equals 13 residues. Germline V gene data show CDR1 as LNHDA and CDR2 as SQIVND (reference sequence). CDR3 DNA: TGTGCCTCGACCCGAACAGTGAACACTGAAGCTTTCTTT. Translation gives CASTRTVNTEAFF.

The chain uses TRBV7-9 and TRBJ1-2, with D possibly being TRBD1 (5 bases). Trimming took off 5 bases at V and 2 bases at J, with 12 bases between the two ends. This CDR3 spans 14 amino acids. The germline V gene has CDR1 SEHNR and CDR2 FQNEAQ (reference sequence). The CDR3 nucleotides are TGTGCCAGCAGCCTTACCAGGGCAAACTATGGCTACACCTTC. Its protein is CASSLTRANYGYTF.

CDR3 in amino acids: CSVVSWTGGNEQYF. The CDR3 bases are TGCAGCGTTGTATCATGGACAGGGGGAAACGAGCAGTACTTC. This rearrangement joins TRBV29-1 to TRBJ2-7; 10 positions match TRBD1. Unmatched junction bases numbered 8, after V lost 4 bases and J lost 5 bases. Per germline, CDR1 SQVTM and CDR2 ANQGSEA. The CDR3 is 14 amino acids.

This chain joins TRBV20-1 and TRBJ2-7; no firm D call. This CDR3 region has 11 residues. Germline CDR1 DFQATT, CDR2 SNEGSKA (reference sequence). Trimming took off 5 bases at V and 4 bases at J, with 9 bases between the two ends. DNA for the CDR3: TGCAGTGCTCTGGAGAGTTACGAGCAGTACTTC. Its protein product is CSALESYEQYF.

V is TRBV5-4 and J is TRBJ2-3; 11 bases agree with TRBD2. Trimming took 0 bases from V and 3 from J; bases not matched to a gene: 6. Looked up from germline, CDR1 is SGHNT and CDR2 is YYREEE (reference sequence). The CDR3 consists of 17 residues. The CDR3 nucleotides are TGTGCCAGCAGCTTGGTTAAACTAGCGGGGGATACAGATACGCAGTATTTT. It yields the protein CASSLVKLAGDTDTQYF.

The genes are TRBV6-6 and TRBJ1-2; D not certain. The V gene lost 0 bases and the J gene lost 8 bases, with 16 bases spanning the gap. This CDR3 comprises 15 residues. Looked up from germline, CDR1 is MNHNY and CDR2 is SVGAGI (reference sequence). CDR3 sequence reads: CASSYSRPSKEGYTF. In DNA form, the CDR3 reads TGTGCCAGCAGTTACTCGCGCCCGTCCAAGGAGGGCTACACCTTC.

The chain combines TRBV2 with TRBJ1-4; 8 positions agree with TRBD1. The CDR3 is 14 residues long. Per germline, CDR1 SNHLY and CDR2 FYNNEI. V was clipped by 7 bases and J by 5 bases; unmatched bases: 6. Here the CDR3 DNA reads TGTGCCAGCACCCCCGACAGGGGCAATGAAAAACTGTTTTTT. Its translation: CASTPDRGNEKLFF.

This chain uses TRBV6-5 with TRBJ1-2; D perhaps matches TRBD1 (5 bases). The length of the CDR3 is 13 residues. V shed 7 bases and J shed 4 bases, with 13 bases lying between them. From germline, CDR1 is MNHEY and CDR2 SVGAGI. CDR3 in amino acids: CASTKDGGYGYTF. Written as DNA, the CDR3 is TGTGCCAGCACCAAAGACGGGGGCTATGGCTACACCTTC.

The chain recombines TRBV24-1 with TRBJ2-7; a possible D gene is TRBD2 (6 bases). CDR1 and CDR2 (germline): KGHDR, SFDVKD. Trimming removed 7 bases at V and 7 bases at J, with 10 bases between. The length of the CDR3 is 11 residues. The CDR3 is CATSQGGEQYF. The CDR3 nucleotides read TGTGCCACCAGCCAGGGAGGAGAGCAGTACTTC.

This sequence joins TRBV7-3 and TRBJ2-7; 7 nucleotides line up with TRBD2. With V trimmed by 5 bases and J by 2 bases, 6 bases remained unmatched. The length of the CDR3 is 14 residues. Germline V gene lookup returns CDR1 SGHTA and CDR2 FQGTGA. The CDR3 DNA sequence: TGTGCCAGCAGCCACGGCGGGAGTACCTACGAGCAGTACTTC. Encoded protein: CASSHGGSTYEQYF.

Here the CDR3 reads CATSRDLRTGDGYTF. The DNA for the CDR3 is TGTGCCACCAGCAGAGATCTTAGGACAGGGGATGGCTACACCTTC. This chain links TRBV15 with TRBJ1-2; 9 bases align to TRBD1. Trimming at V came to 0 bases and at J to 6 bases, leaving 5 bases not matched to a gene. CDR1 and CDR2 (germline): LNHNV, YYDKDF (reference sequence). This CDR3 is 15 amino acids long.